Sequencing of this T cell receptor (beta chain) was carried out in a study of blood T cell repertoires in COVID-19. Study-wide background: The United States, Italy and Spain supplied acute and convalescent COVID-19 samples. PBMCs, B-cell-depleted T cells, or T cells were the source of the cDNA or gDNA that made up the material.

As handled by the study authors: Quantification of nucleated cells was approximated via reference gene primer amplification. Produced via immunoSEQ multiplex PCR; TCRdb's table is partial and in-frame only. The D gene and trimming were derived from the DNA, and the V and J assignments and clone size from that table. Of about 200,000 clones listed, approximately 84% are singletons. What was sequenced was peripheral blood. The TCR was taken from a human donor with acute or convalescent COVID-19. The donor label of this sample is uncertain.

CDR3 loop: CASSATDRVALHF. The CDR3 DNA follows: TGTGCCAGCAGCGCAACCGACAGGGTCGCCCTCCACTTT. This chain connects TRBV6-6 to TRBJ1-6, with 7 bases that match TRBD1. The V gene end was trimmed by 6 bases and the J gene end by 14 bases; junction bases not matched to a gene: 10. The germline V gene has CDR1 MNHNY and CDR2 SVGAGI (reference sequence). The CDR3 has 13 residues.